This TCR beta chain emerged from a study of cytomegalovirus exposure and HLA in healthy donors. This CDR3 comprises 15 residues. The ends were cut back, 3 bases at V and 4 bases at J, with 14 bases in the middle. CDR1 is SGDLS, CDR2 YYNGEE, per germline. Among the roughly 110 subjects of the validation cohort, separate from the roughly 700-subject first cohort, were the donors. Regarding the study as a whole: Specific recognition of CMV antigens was confirmed in vitro for a few chains (all CMV-associated).

Sequencing was performed with immunoSEQ multiplex PCR; in TCRdb, only in-frame clones are kept and a portion is missing. The sample yields 100,000 to 150,000 clones, more than 95% seen once. In the case of this clone: Its specificity is unknown.

The sequencing sample was made of PBMCs. V and J are TRBV9 and TRBJ2-1, with a possible D match to TRBD1 (6 bases). This clonotype was obtained from a man between 18 and 29 years old in good health and CMV-seronegative. The CDR3 is CASSDRTAPYNEQFF. CDR3 nucleotides: TGTGCCAGCAGCGACCGGACAGCCCCATACAATGAGCAGTTCTTC.